This T cell receptor (beta chain) was sequenced during a study of T-cell reconstitution after alpha-beta-depleted transplantation in children. V was cut by 8 bases and J by 2 bases, with 13 bases left in between. This CDR3 spans 13 amino acids. Germline-derived CDR1 and CDR2 are LNHNV and YYDKDF (reference sequence). A remark on this clonotype: Antigen specificity is unknown.

Unique molecular identifiers were built into the TCRbeta library. TCRdb re-analysed the PCR reads in MiXCR, keeping a single row per CDR3 protein. The sample carries about 830,000 distinct CDR3 sequences, around 15% recorded once. Study-level points and caveats: For some patients, TCRbeta diversity was high at day 60 because of recipient T cells and thymic progenitors that survived. At the one-year point after transplant, T-cell counts and TCRbeta diversity were found to come mostly from T cells that had been newly produced.

The TCR originated in a male patient aged 10-17 years who had a stem cell transplant for acute lymphoblastic leukemia, so the T cells may come from the graft donor. The specimen comprised PBMCs, mostly from graft donor cells, sampled 360 days after TCRalphabeta/CD19-depleted stem cell transplant. The chain uses TRBV15 and TRBJ2-7, with D perhaps TRBD1 (6 bases). As DNA, the CDR3 is TGTGCCACCTCCGGGACATTGACCTACGAGCAGTACTTC. Translating gives CATSGTLTYEQYF.